The rows below give T cell receptor beta chains drawn from one sample of a study of T-cell reconstitution after alpha-beta-depleted transplantation in children. TCRdb reprocessed the PCR reads via MiXCR and lists one record per CDR3 protein. Of some 640,000 distinct CDR3 sequences in the sample, 16% were seen once. Source: PBMCs from the stem cell graft donor, taken from the stem cell graft. The receptors stem from a human donor who donated a stem cell graft to a child with acute myeloid leukemia. CDR3s include the opening cysteine and the closing phenylalanine or tryptophan. A D gene is named only where the DNA matches it firmly. The size entry is marked missing in some rows and otherwise reads once, few, many or a size class.

- TRBJ1-4 TRBV20-1 - CSATHGGATNEKLFF TGCAGTGCTACCCACGGGGGGGCAACTAATGAAAAACTGTTTTTT
- TRBJ1-3 TRBV7-8 - CASSLTTGGTIYF TGTGCCAGCAGCTTAACAACAGGAGGCACCATATATTTT
- TRBJ2-7 TRBV12-3/TRBV12-4 - CASRGVTKRQYF TGTGCCAGCAGGGGGGTGACGAAACGGCAGTACTTC
few TRBJ2-1 TRBV4-3 TRBD1 CASSQSRQGLKQFF TGCGCCAGCAGCCAGTCGCGACAGGGTTTGAAGCAGTTCTTC
- TRBJ2-3 TRBV6-2/TRBV6-3 - CASSATLARTDTQYF TGTGCCAGCAGTGCAACACTCGCCCGCACAGATACGCAGTATTTT
many TRBJ2-3 TRBV20-1 - CSAPLDSNTQYF TGCAGTGCTCCTCTTGATTCGAATACGCAGTATTTT
few TRBJ2-2 TRBV12-3/TRBV12-4 - CASSLARVGGELFF TGTGCCAGCAGTTTAGCCCGGGTTGGCGGGGAGCTGTTTTTT
many TRBJ1-5 TRBV27 - CASSTVGAGQPQHF TGTGCCAGCAGCACCGTGGGGGCCGGTCAGCCCCAGCATTTT
many TRBJ2-7 TRBV12-3/TRBV12-4 - CASGTGLDEQYF TGTGCCAGCGGAACAGGGCTGGACGAGCAGTACTTC
few TRBJ2-2 TRBV30 - CAWSAQGTGELFF TGTGCCTGGAGTGCCCAGGGGACCGGGGAGCTGTTTTTT
few TRBJ1-1 TRBV12-3/TRBV12-4 - CASTSGPMNTEAFF TGTGCCAGCACCTCGGGACCGATGAACACTGAAGCTTTCTTT